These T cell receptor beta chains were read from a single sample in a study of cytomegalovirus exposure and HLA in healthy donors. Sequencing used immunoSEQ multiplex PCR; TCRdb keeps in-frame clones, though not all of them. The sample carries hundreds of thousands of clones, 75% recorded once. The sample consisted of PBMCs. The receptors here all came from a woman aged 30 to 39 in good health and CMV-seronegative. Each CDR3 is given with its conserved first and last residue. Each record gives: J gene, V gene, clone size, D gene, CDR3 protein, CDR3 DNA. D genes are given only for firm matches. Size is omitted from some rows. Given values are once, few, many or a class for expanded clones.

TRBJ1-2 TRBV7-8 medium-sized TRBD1 CASSLTGVGYGYTF TGTGCCAGCAGCTTAACAGGGGTAGGGTATGGCTACACCTTC
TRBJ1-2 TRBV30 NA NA CAWSSTASSYGYTF TGTGCCTGGAGTAGCACAGCATCATCCTATGGCTACACCTTC
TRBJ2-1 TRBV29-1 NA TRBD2 CSVELAGRSYNEQFF TGCAGCGTTGAACTAGCGGGACGGTCCTACAATGAGCAGTTCTTC
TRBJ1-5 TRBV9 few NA CASSAHNRENQPQHF TGTGCCAGCAGCGCCCACAACAGGGAAAATCAGCCCCAGCATTTT
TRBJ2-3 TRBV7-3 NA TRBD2 CASSARGGSRTDTQYF TGTGCCAGTTCGGCCCGTGGCGGGAGTCGCACAGATACGCAGTATTTT
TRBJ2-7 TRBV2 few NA CASIEGVVLRDEQYF TGTGCCAGCATAGAGGGGGTGGTGTTGAGGGACGAGCAGTACTTC
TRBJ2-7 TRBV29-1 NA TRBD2 CSTTGTSGPSYEQYF TGCAGCACGACCGGGACTAGCGGCCCATCCTACGAGCAGTACTTC
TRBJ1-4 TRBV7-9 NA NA CASSLATGIEKLFF TGTGCCAGCAGCTTGGCAACGGGTATCGAAAAACTGTTTTTT
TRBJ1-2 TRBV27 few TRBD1 CASSPGQGSGYGYTF TGTGCCAGCAGTCCTGGACAGGGGTCTGGCTATGGCTACACCTTC
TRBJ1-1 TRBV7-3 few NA CASSLWGDTEAFF TGTGCCAGCAGCTTATGGGGGGACACTGAAGCTTTCTTT
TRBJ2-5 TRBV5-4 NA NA CASSHGGSAATYQETQYF TGTGCCAGCAGCCATGGGGGGTCGGCTGCCACCTACCAAGAGACCCAGTACTTC
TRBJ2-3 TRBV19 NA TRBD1 CASSLGQGIVSDTQYF TGTGCCAGTAGCCTCGGACAGGGAATAGTTTCAGATACGCAGTATTTT
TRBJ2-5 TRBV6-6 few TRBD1 CASSNGQGKTQYF TGTGCCAGCAGTAACGGACAGGGAAAGACCCAGTACTTC
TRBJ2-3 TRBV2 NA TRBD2 CASSGDSGGATDTQYF TGTGCCAGCAGTGGGGATAGCGGGGGGGCCACAGATACGCAGTATTTT
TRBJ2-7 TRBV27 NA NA CASSLGGGAGPHEQYF TGTGCCAGCAGTTTAGGAGGGGGCGCGGGTCCGCACGAGCAGTACTTC
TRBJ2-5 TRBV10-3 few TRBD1 CAISDWGQTIQETQYF TGTGCCATCAGTGACTGGGGACAGACGATCCAAGAGACCCAGTACTTC
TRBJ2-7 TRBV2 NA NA CASSEVGGRSYEQYF TGTGCCAGCAGTGAAGTGGGGGGGCGCTCCTACGAGCAGTACTTC
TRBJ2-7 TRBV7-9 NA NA CASSPLGAEEQYF TGTGCCAGCAGCCCTCTGGGGGCGGAAGAGCAGTACTTC
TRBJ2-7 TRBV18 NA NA CASSNGANYEQYF TGTGCCAGCTCCAATGGAGCAAACTACGAGCAGTACTTC
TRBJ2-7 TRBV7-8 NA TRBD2 CASSSTLAGETHEQYF TGTGCCAGCAGCTCCACACTAGCGGGAGAGACCCACGAGCAGTACTTC
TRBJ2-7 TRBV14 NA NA CASSQQGWDTEQYF TGTGCCAGCAGCCAACAGGGGTGGGATACAGAGCAGTACTTC
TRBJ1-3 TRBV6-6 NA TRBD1 CASSPTGDAGNTIYF TGTGCCAGCAGCCCCACAGGGGACGCTGGAAACACCATATATTTT
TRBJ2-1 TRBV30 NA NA CAWRGERADNEQFF TGTGCCTGGAGGGGCGAGCGGGCTGACAATGAGCAGTTCTTC
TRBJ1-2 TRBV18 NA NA CASSPLDRAYGYTF TGTGCCAGCTCACCGTTGGACAGAGCCTATGGCTACACCTTC
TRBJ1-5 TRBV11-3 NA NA CASSLDGAQPQHF TGTGCCAGCAGCTTAGATGGGGCGCAGCCCCAGCATTTT
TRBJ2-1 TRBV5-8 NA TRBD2 CASSLARVILGLGGFF TGTGCCAGCAGCTTGGCCCGGGTTATCCTGGGACTAGGAGGGTTCTTC
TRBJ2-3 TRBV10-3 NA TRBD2 CAIWAGGGTDTQYF TGTGCCATCTGGGCGGGAGGAGGCACAGATACGCAGTATTTT
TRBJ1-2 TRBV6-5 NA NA CASSSAQRMLRGYTF TGTGCCAGCAGCTCGGCCCAGAGGATGCTTCGCGGCTACACCTTC
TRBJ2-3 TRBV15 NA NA CATSTRTPLGTDTQYF TGTGCCACCAGCACGAGGACTCCCCTCGGCACAGATACGCAGTATTTT
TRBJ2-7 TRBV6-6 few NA CASSLAGFYEQYF TGTGCCAGCAGCCTGGCAGGGTTCTACGAGCAGTACTTC
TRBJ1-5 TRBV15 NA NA CATSRSPGTSEPQHF TGTGCCACCAGCCGCTCCCCCGGGACATCAGAGCCCCAGCATTTT
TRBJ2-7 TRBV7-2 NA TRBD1 CASRRRDRDLYEQYF TGTGCCAGCAGACGCCGGGACAGGGATCTCTACGAGCAGTACTTC
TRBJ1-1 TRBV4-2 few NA CASSQGGGSAEAFF TGTGCCAGCAGCCAAGGTGGTGGGAGCGCTGAAGCTTTCTTT
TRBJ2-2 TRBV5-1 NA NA CASSITANTGELFF TGCGCCAGCAGCATAACGGCGAACACCGGGGAGCTGTTTTTT
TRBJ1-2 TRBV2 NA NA CASSEYREYGYTF TGTGCCAGCAGTGAATACAGGGAATATGGCTACACCTTC
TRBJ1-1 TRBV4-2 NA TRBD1 CASSQDGQGNTEAFF TGTGCCAGCAGCCAAGATGGACAGGGGAACACTGAAGCTTTCTTT
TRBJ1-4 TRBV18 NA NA CASSPTLLQGSPTNEKLFF TGTGCCAGCTCACCCACCCTCTTACAGGGATCGCCAACTAATGAAAAACTGTTTTTT
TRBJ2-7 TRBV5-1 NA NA CASSLRGSYEQYF TGCGCCAGCAGCTTACGGGGGAGCTACGAGCAGTACTTC
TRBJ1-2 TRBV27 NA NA CASRLAGSYGYTF TGTGCCAGCAGGTTGGCAGGCAGCTATGGCTACACCTTC
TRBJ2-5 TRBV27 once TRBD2 CASSLSIAGPTKETQYF TGTGCCAGCAGTTTATCGATAGCGGGGCCGACCAAAGAGACCCAGTACTTC
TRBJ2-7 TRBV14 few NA CASSQDRASADEQYF TGTGCCAGCAGCCAAGACAGGGCGAGTGCGGACGAGCAGTACTTC
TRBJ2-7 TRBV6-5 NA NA CASSSGDRPYEQYF TGTGCCAGCAGTTCCGGTGACAGGCCCTACGAGCAGTACTTC